This T cell receptor (beta chain) was documented in a study of breast tumors, draining lymph nodes, adjacent tissues. Findings and limits, study-wide: Data only fit, rather than demonstrated, lymph node origin of most tumor T cells. Tumor repertoires ranked between lymph nodes and nontumor tissue in diversity, with V and J gene preferences.

The J segment lost 1 base and the V segment lost 1 base, leaving 6 bases of the junction unmatched. This CDR3 spans 18 amino acids. Germline CDR1 reads LNHNV; CDR2 reads YYDKDF (reference sequence). The lymph nodes were axillary draining lymph nodes from breast cancer patients. This clonotype has at least ten counts. Its antigen is unidentified. Using its own MiXCR run on the multiplex PCR reads, TCRdb lists one record per CDR3 protein. The sample includes around 130,000 distinct CDR3 sequences, just under 20% of them seen just once. The sequenced material came from axillary lymph node tissue. V usage is TRBV15 and J usage is TRBJ2-3; TRBD2 aligns across 12 bases. This clonotype was obtained from a female donor with breast cancer. Some clones in this sample may be carry-over from other donors' samples. The CDR3 region is CATSRGLAGAGGTDTQYF. DNA for the CDR3: TGTGCCACCAGCAGAGGACTAGCGGGGGCCGGGGGCACAGATACGCAGTATTTT.